The 18 T cell receptor beta chains below come from one sample, sequenced in a study of blood T cell repertoires in COVID-19. Here immunoSEQ multiplex PCR was the method, and the copy in TCRdb shows in-frame clones only, minus some. Of around 130,000 clones in the sample, 84% were seen once. Sample: peripheral blood. These receptors all stem from a woman older than 75 with acute or convalescent COVID-19.

The chain couples TRBV7-9 to TRBJ2-3; TRBD2 matches at 12 bases. The CDR3 totals 16 residues. Germline CDR1 SEHNR, CDR2 FQNEAQ (reference sequence). V shed 4 bases, J shed 1 base, and the junction held 3 bases outside the gene matches. As DNA, the CDR3 is TGTGCCAGCAGCTCGCTAGCGGGGGGGGGCACAGATACGCAGTATTTT. Translation: CASSSLAGGGTDTQYF.

The chain uses TRBV30 and TRBJ2-7; 10 positions match TRBD1. Trimming cost V 3 bases and J 3 bases; bases outside gene matches: 5. The CDR3 is 14 amino acids. Germline V gene data show CDR1 as GTSNPN and CDR2 as SVGIG (reference sequence). As DNA, the CDR3 is TGTGCCTGGAGGGGACAGGGGTCGAACTACGAGCAGTACTTC. Its translation is CAWRGQGSNYEQYF.

The J gene is TRBJ1-5, the V gene TRBV5-6; D gene uncertain. V was clipped by 0 bases and J by 1 base, with 11 bases between them. This CDR3 is built from 16 residues. Germline CDR1 SGHDT, CDR2 YYEEEE. DNA of the CDR3: TGTGCCAGCAGCTTGGGTACGGGTTCGAGCAATCAGCCCCAGCATTTT. This codes for CASSLGTGSSNQPQHF.

The rearrangement uses TRBV11-2 and TRBJ2-3, with D perhaps TRBD2 (6 bases). CDR1 and CDR2 from the germline V gene are SGHAT and FQNNGV. V was shortened by 1 base and J by 4 bases, with 9 bases between the two germline ends. The CDR3 spans 14 residues. CDR3 sequence: CASSLGSGPDTQYF. The CDR3 region has the DNA TGTGCCAGCAGCTTAGGCAGCGGGCCAGATACGCAGTATTTT.

This clone was counted once. The chain couples TRBV29-1 to TRBJ1-2; TRBD1 matches 10 bases. With 7 bases clipped from V and 5 bases from J, the junction kept 7 bases outside the gene matches. The CDR3 is made up of 13 amino acids. Per germline, CDR1 SQVTM and CDR2 ANQGSEA. CDR3 sequence reads: CSALTGGGYGYTF. The CDR3 DNA sequence: TGCAGCGCCCTGACAGGGGGCGGGTATGGCTACACCTTC.

The chain is built from TRBV11-3 and TRBJ2-3; D may be TRBD2 (6 bases). Trimming cost V 5 bases and J 0 bases, with 21 bases left between them. Germline CDR1 SGHNT, CDR2 YENEEA. The CDR3 runs to 18 residues. As DNA, the CDR3 is TGTGCCAGCAGCCACACCCGCGGAGGGTTCCCTAGCACAGATACGCAGTATTTT. This encodes CASSHTRGGFPSTDTQYF.

This chain uses TRBV2 with TRBJ2-5; 7 nucleotides agree with TRBD2. Germline trimming cut 3 bases from V and 2 bases from J; bases unmatched to any gene: 6. This CDR3 contains 15 residues. The germline gives CDR1 SNHLY, CDR2 FYNNEI. The CDR3 sequence is CASSEIRGSQETQYF. CDR3 DNA sequence: TGTGCCAGCAGTGAGATTCGCGGGAGTCAAGAGACCCAGTACTTC. Filled out from reference TRBV2 and TRBJ2-5, the complete variable domain reads EPEVTQTPSHQVTQMGQEVILRCVPISNHLYFYWYRQILGQKVEFLVSFYNNEISEKSEIFDDQFSVERPDGSNFTLKIRSTKLEDSAMYFCASSEIRGSQETQYFGPGTRLLVL.

This clone occurred once. The J gene is TRBJ1-2, the V gene TRBV7-2; 7 bases map to TRBD1. There are 15 residues in the CDR3. J was trimmed by 2 bases and V by 2 bases; bases with no gene match: 5. The germline gives CDR1 SGHTA, CDR2 FQGNSA. The CDR3 region is CASSLNPGGNYGYTF. CDR3 DNA sequence: TGTGCCAGCAGCTTAAACCCAGGGGGGAACTATGGCTACACCTTC.

V usage is TRBV12-3 or TRBV12-4 and J usage is TRBJ1-5, with a tentative D call TRBD1 (5 bases). Trimming took 6 bases from V and 6 from J, leaving 12 bases between them. The CDR3 totals 13 residues. Written as DNA, the CDR3 is TGTGCCAGCAGGGATCGGGGGGTTCAGCCCCAGCATTTT. Encoded protein: CASRDRGVQPQHF.

The V call is TRBV7-9, the J call TRBJ2-5, with TRBD2 matching 7 bases. Trimming cost V 0 bases and J 2 bases; bases outside gene matches: 3. The CDR3 extends over 15 amino acids. Germline CDR1 SEHNR, CDR2 FQNEAQ (reference sequence). CDR3: CASSLALAVQETQYF. The CDR3 DNA reads TGTGCCAGCAGCTTAGCCCTAGCGGTGCAAGAGACCCAGTACTTC. The complete variable domain, with remaining parts taken from reference TRBV7-9 and TRBJ2-5, reads DTGVSQNPRHKITKRGQNVTFRCDPISEHNRLYWYRQTLGQGPEFLTYFQNEAQLEKSRLLSDRFSAERPKGSFSTLEIQRTEQGDSAMYLCASSLALAVQETQYFGPGTRLLVL.

This chain uses TRBV18 with TRBJ1-1, with a weak D call TRBD1 (5 bases). In germline, CDR1 is KGHSH, CDR2 LQKENI. This CDR3 is built from 15 residues. The V end lost 2 bases, the J end lost 0 bases, and 10 bases lay between the germline ends. CDR3 sequence reads: CASSPVRTMNTEAFF. CDR3 bases: TGTGCCAGCTCACCAGTCAGGACAATGAACACTGAAGCTTTCTTT.

The chain combines TRBV6-5 with TRBJ1-3, with TRBD1 as a possible D gene (5 bases). CDR3 length: 12 residues. Trimming left V 11 bases short and J 3 bases short, with 11 bases between. Germline V gene sequence: CDR1 MNHEY, CDR2 SVGAGI. CDR3 in amino acids: CAVGLRGNTIYF. CDR3 nucleotide sequence: TGTGCCGTGGGACTACGTGGAAACACCATATATTTT.

This CDR3 is CASSQDRGQAAYEQYF. The DNA of the CDR3 is TGCGCCAGCAGCCAAGATCGCGGACAGGCAGCCTACGAGCAGTACTTC. The chain is built from TRBV4-3 and TRBJ2-7; 7 bases agree with TRBD1. This CDR3 has 16 residues. V dropped 0 bases and J dropped 2; count of bases not matched to a gene: 7. Germline loops: CDR1 LGHNA, CDR2 YSLEER.

The CDR3, as DNA: TGTGCCAGCAGCAACGGTAGCGGGGGACAAGAGACCCAGTACTTC. This gives the protein CASSNGSGGQETQYF. This sequence joins TRBV21-1 and TRBJ2-5; the table assigns TRBD2, which was not confirmed against the DNA. TRBV21-1 corresponds to a pseudogene. There are 15 residues in the CDR3.

Concerning this clone: Other DNA sequences from this sample encode an identical CDR3 as well. The rearrangement links TRBV30 to TRBJ1-3; possibly TRBD1 for D (5 bases). V lost 0 bases, J lost 2 bases, and 8 bases lay in between. This CDR3 has 14 residues. From germline, CDR1 is GTSNPN and CDR2 SVGIG (reference sequence). The CDR3 protein is CAWSVGGTGNTIYF. The CDR3 coding sequence is TGTGCCTGGAGTGTGGGGGGGACTGGAAACACCATATATTTT.

The chain recombines TRBV3-1 (or the pseudogene TRBV3-2) with TRBJ2-3; 11 bases agree with TRBD2. Per the germline V gene, CDR1 is LGHDT and CDR2 is YNNKEL (reference sequence). V was pared by 4 bases and J by 3 bases, with 6 bases of the junction left unmatched. The CDR3 is 16 amino acids. Here the CDR3 reads CASSRVVAGGTDTQYF. The CDR3 DNA sequence: TGTGCCAGCAGCCGAGTTGTAGCGGGGGGGACAGATACGCAGTATTTT.

In its sample, this clone was seen once. This chain connects TRBV6-5 to TRBJ2-3; D possibly corresponds to TRBD2 (6 bases). The germline V gene encodes CDR1 MNHEY and CDR2 SVGAGI. The CDR3 spans 16 residues. V was cut by 0 bases and J by 1 base, with 11 bases left in between. The CDR3 DNA reads as TGTGCCAGCAGTTACTCGGGGGGTATGGGCACAGATACGCAGTATTTT. As protein: CASSYSGGMGTDTQYF.

In DNA, the CDR3 is TGTGCCAGCAGTTACGTCGACAGGGATTTCTATGGCTACACCTTC. Protein product: CASSYVDRDFYGYTF. The V call is TRBV6-2 or TRBV6-3, the J call TRBJ1-2; TRBD1 agrees at 7 bases. V lost 2 bases, J lost 4 bases, and 7 bases stayed unmatched. This CDR3 has 15 amino acids. CDR1 and CDR2 from the germline V gene are MNHEY and SVGEGT.